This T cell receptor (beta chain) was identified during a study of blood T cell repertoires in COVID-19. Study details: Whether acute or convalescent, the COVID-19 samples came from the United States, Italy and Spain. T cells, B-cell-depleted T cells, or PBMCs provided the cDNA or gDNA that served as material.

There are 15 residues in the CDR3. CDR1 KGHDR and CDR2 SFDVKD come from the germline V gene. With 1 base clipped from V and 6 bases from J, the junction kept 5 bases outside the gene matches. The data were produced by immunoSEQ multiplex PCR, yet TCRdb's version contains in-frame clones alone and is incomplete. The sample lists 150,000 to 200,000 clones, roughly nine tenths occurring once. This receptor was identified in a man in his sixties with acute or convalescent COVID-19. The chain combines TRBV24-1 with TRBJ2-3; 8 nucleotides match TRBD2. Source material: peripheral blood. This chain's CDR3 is CATSDFAGGSDTQYF. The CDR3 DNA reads TGTGCCACCAGTGATTTCGCGGGGGGAAGCGATACGCAGTATTTT.